This T cell receptor beta chain emerged from a study of follicular helper T cells after annual influenza vaccination (dated by TCRdb to 2016 to 2017). At the level of the whole study: After each seasonal influenza vaccination, blood samples were collected on days 0, 7 and 28. To study recall of cTfh clones, some subjects were followed across successive annual vaccinations spanning the 2013-2014, 2014-2015 and 2015-2016 seasons. One week after vaccination, a second recruited cohort of about a dozen subjects (Table S1) displayed a similar ICOS+CD38+ cTfh response. The 2015 samples were processed right after collection, while the 2013-2014 samples were cryopreserved. Multi-year samples were available for six subjects, with four spanning two vaccination seasons and two spanning three seasons. Here is what the overall study found, with its caveats: Day 7 ICOS+CD38+ clones were most often found later in ICOS-CD38- cTfh, suggesting that subset may serve as a memory reservoir. ICOS+CD38+ cTfh clonality correlated with the frequency of that population, and its change correlated with the change in circulating plasmablast frequency. With successive annual vaccinations, a recurrent oligoclonal ICOS+CD38+ cTfh response was recalled, and this response contained tetramer and AIM influenza-specific clonotypes. Rare clonotypes could not be sampled because productive TCRB sequences were recovered from only roughly 10-20% of the analyzed cells.

CDR3 length: 15 amino acids, cysteine to phenylalanine. Kept here is only the CDR3 DNA, which spans 45 bases and is read in frame from base 1. Reading the germline V gene gives CDR1 MGHRA and CDR2 YSYEKL. V is cut by 4 bases and J by 4 bases, and the space between the germline ends is 16 bases. Concerning this clone itself: There is no known antigen for this receptor. Within one base of it there is no much larger clone, and no base qualities were kept.

The label giving this sample's time point can be read as: 2014-2015 season, 7 days after vaccination. Seasonal inactivated influenza vaccine (Fluvarix) was administered to adults, and sorted blood CD4 subsets were tracked by TCRB sequencing before and after vaccination. Subjects were considered eligible if community-dwelling and if influenza vaccine had not been received in the prior 6 months. Reasons for exclusion included contraindications to influenza vaccine, substance abuse, HIV/AIDS, active malignancy, immunomodulatory medication, and active illness such as respiratory infection. Between roughly 35 and 110 mL of blood was sampled per time point. Non-naive CD4+CXCR5+PD-1+ cells were defined as circulating Tfh and were sorted into two fractions, ICOS+CD38+ and ICOS-CD38-. Either Ficoll-Paque PLUS or SepMate separation was used to isolate PBMC. Before DNA was extracted, the cell subsets were sorted from PBMC using a BD FACS Aria.

Library preparation used the immunoSEQ multiplex PCR assay. Adaptive Biotechnologies carried out TCRB amplification, library preparation, sequencing and preliminary bioinformatics at Survey level resolution. For TCRB sequencing, genomic DNA from the sorted cTfh populations was amplified by multiplex PCR. Per the original workflow: Clonality was calculated in R as 1 minus normalized Shannon entropy, and the Gini index was computed with the R package ineq. Overlap score was the summed counts of shared sequences divided by total counts of all sequences in both compared samples. Shared-clonotype significance used Fisher's exact test assuming a theoretical repertoire of 10^7 TCRB sequences. As stored in TCRdb, this immuneACCESS dataset retains in-frame rearrangements with V and J assigned. A fraction of the clones does not appear; measured against another copy, unresolved V genes explain less than half of the discrepancy, and the remainder lacks a known reason. D and trimming were read from the DNA, whereas the V and J calls and clone size are those reported in that table. The sample records around 15,000 clones, roughly 83% of which are singletons. Jointly, the top ten make up approximately 1.2% of the sample.

The sequence was obtained from an adult who received the influenza vaccine. The sequences come from CXCR5+ CD38- circulating T follicular helper cells from blood, collected 7 days after influenza vaccination. The cell subset or site label of this sample denotes: circulating Tfh, non-naive CD4+CXCR5+PD-1+ (ICOS+CD38+ or ICOS-CD38-). This sequence uses TRBV4-1 and TRBJ1-1, with a weak D call of TRBD1 (5 bases match). CDR3 reads: CASSRSETVSTEAFF. The nucleotides read TGCGCCAGCAGCCGCTCAGAGACAGTCTCCACTGAAGCTTTCTTT.